The 30 T cell receptor beta chains given below trace back to one sample, sequenced in a study of cytomegalovirus exposure and HLA in healthy donors. Primers: 60 Vbeta forward and 13 Jbeta reverse. Assay used: immunoSEQ multiplex PCR; TCRdb lists only in-frame clones, some missing. The table has 100,000 to 150,000 clones, 74% seen once. Sequenced sample: PBMCs. These receptors were obtained from a woman between 45 and 60 years old in good health and CMV-seropositive.

As DNA, the CDR3 is TGTGCCAGCAGCCCGGGACAGGGGGCAGGAGATACGCAGTATTTT. This translates into CASSPGQGAGDTQYF. The chain joins TRBV7-9 to TRBJ2-3, with 12 bases fitting TRBD1. CDR1 and CDR2 from the germline V gene are SEHNR and FQNEAQ (reference sequence). The V gene end was trimmed by 5 bases and the J gene end by 5 bases; junction bases not matched to a gene: 5. CDR3 length: 15 residues.

This sequence joins TRBV9 and TRBJ1-5; TRBD1 might be the D (5 bases). The CDR3 has 13 amino acids. The V gene lost 7 bases and the J gene lost 0 bases, with 8 bases spanning the gap. Germline V lookup: CDR1 SGDLS, CDR2 YYNGEE. The CDR3 DNA follows: TGTGCCAGCGGAAGGGGTAGCAATCAGCCCCAGCATTTT. Its translation: CASGRGSNQPQHF.

The V call is TRBV5-1, the J call TRBJ2-7, with 14 bases aligning to TRBD2. V was pared by 4 bases and J by 6 bases, with 3 bases of the junction left unmatched. The germline gives CDR1 SGHRS, CDR2 YFSETQ. CDR3 length: 14 amino acids. The CDR3, as DNA: TGCGCCAGCAGCCCCGGGACTAGCGGGGGCGAGCAGTACTTC. Translating gives CASSPGTSGGEQYF.

This chain uses TRBV15 with TRBJ2-1; 7 positions match TRBD1. With V trimmed by 3 bases and J by 5 bases, 10 bases remained unmatched. CDR1 and CDR2 from the germline V gene are LNHNV and YYDKDF (reference sequence). This CDR3 contains 16 residues. In DNA, the CDR3 is TGTGCCACCAGCAGGGGAAGGGACAGTATTAACAATGAGCAGTTCTTC. Residues: CATSRGRDSINNEQFF.

This rearrangement joins TRBV7-6 to TRBJ2-5; 8 positions agree with TRBD2. V gave up 2 bases and J gave up 1 base; unmatched junction bases: 3. This CDR3 is 15 amino acids long. CDR1 SGHVS and CDR2 FNYEAQ come from the germline V gene. The CDR3 nucleotides read TGTGCCAGCAGCTTATTCAGCGGGGGCCAAGAGACCCAGTACTTC. Its protein product is CASSLFSGGQETQYF.

With respect to this clone: Distinct nucleotide sequences in the sample also encode this CDR3. The chain is built from TRBV2 and TRBJ2-3; 10 bases align to TRBD2. This CDR3 has 17 amino acids. The V gene's germline CDR1 is SNHLY and CDR2 FYNNEI. J lost 2 bases, V lost 8 bases, and 13 bases had no gene match. In DNA form, the CDR3 reads TGTGCCAGCGGGCTCTCGGTAGCGGGGGGCCTCACAGATACGCAGTATTTT. It yields the protein CASGLSVAGGLTDTQYF.

This chain links TRBV4-3 with TRBJ2-3; 7 bases are shared with TRBD1. J gave up 5 bases and V 3 bases, and 5 bases lay outside the gene matches. CDR1 and CDR2 (germline): LGHNA, YSLEER. This CDR3 has 14 residues. CDR3 loop: CASSQMGQQDTQYF. For the CDR3, the DNA is TGCGCCAGCAGCCAGATGGGACAGCAAGATACGCAGTATTTT.

The chain is built from TRBV28 and TRBJ1-2; D gene ambiguous. There are 13 residues in the CDR3. V lost 3 bases and J lost 4, with 9 bases in between. Germline CDR1 reads MDHEN; CDR2 reads SYDVKM. CDR3 protein: CASSLRYGYGYTF. DNA of the CDR3: TGTGCCAGCAGTTTGAGGTATGGCTATGGCTACACCTTC.

The CDR3 bases are TGTGCCAGCAGACGGACAGGATATGGCTACACCTTC. It yields the protein CASRRTGYGYTF. The chain is built from TRBV7-2 and TRBJ1-2; 7 nucleotides agree with TRBD1. Germline assignment: CDR1 SGHTA and CDR2 FQGNSA. The V segment lost 6 bases and the J segment 5 bases; nucleotides outside the gene matches: 3. This CDR3 has 12 amino acids.

This clone was seen only a few times. V gene TRBV5-1 combines with J gene TRBJ2-1, with 7 bases that match TRBD1. The CDR3 runs 14 residues. Germline CDR1 SGHRS, CDR2 YFSETQ. V lost 4 bases, J lost 3 bases, and 4 bases stayed unmatched. Here the CDR3 DNA reads TGCGCCAGCAGCCCTGGGGACAGCTACAATGAGCAGTTCTTC. It translates to CASSPGDSYNEQFF.

CDR3 DNA: TGTGCCAGCAGCGCTGGGACAGGGGTGGCAGATACGCAGTATTTT. It is translated as CASSAGTGVADTQYF. The chain employs TRBV9 and TRBJ2-3, with TRBD1 matching 10 bases. J lost 4 bases, V lost 3 bases, and 5 bases had no gene match. This CDR3 has 15 residues. The germline CDR1 and CDR2 sequences are SGDLS and YYNGEE.

This clone appeared a few times. This rearrangement joins TRBV7-2 to TRBJ2-1; D may be TRBD2 (7 bases). Germline-derived CDR1 and CDR2 are SGHTA and FQGNSA. The V gene lost 0 bases and the J gene lost 9 bases, with 12 bases spanning the gap. CDR3 length equals 14 residues. CDR3 sequence: CASSLAGGQFEQFF. Written as DNA, the CDR3 is TGTGCCAGCAGCTTAGCGGGGGGGCAGTTTGAGCAGTTCTTC.

This chain's CDR3 is CASSLVFSSETQYF. The CDR3 bases are TGTGCCAGCAGCTTAGTATTCAGTTCGGAGACCCAGTACTTC. The gene calls are TRBV7-9 and TRBJ2-5; D unresolved. There are 14 residues in the CDR3. Germline CDR1 reads SEHNR; CDR2 reads FQNEAQ (reference sequence). V shed 1 base and J shed 5 bases, with 11 bases lying between them.

The chain links TRBV6-1 to TRBJ2-7; TRBD1 aligns across 8 bases. Trimming removed 3 bases from V and 3 bases from J; junction bases left unmatched: 4. The germline V gene encodes CDR1 MNHNS and CDR2 SASEGT. This CDR3 region has 14 residues. CDR3 sequence: CASSELDRDYEQYF. The DNA of the CDR3 is TGTGCCAGCAGTGAGTTGGACAGGGACTACGAGCAGTACTTC.

In DNA, the CDR3 is TGTGCCAGCGGCCCCGGGGGGAGTAATGAAAAACTGTTTTTT. This gives the protein CASGPGGSNEKLFF. The rearrangement uses TRBV6-5 and TRBJ1-4; possibly TRBD1 for D (5 bases). Trimming stripped 8 bases from V and 4 bases from J, with 14 bases between. This CDR3 is built from 14 residues. The germline gives CDR1 MNHEY, CDR2 SVGAGI.

The gene calls are TRBV5-4 and TRBJ2-2; the match to TRBD2 covers 10 bases. Germline lookup yields CDR1 SGHNT and CDR2 YYREEE (reference sequence). Trimming at V came to 3 bases and at J to 4 bases, leaving 3 bases not matched to a gene. This CDR3 has 15 residues. In nucleotides, the CDR3 is TGTGCCAGCAGCTACAAGCGGGGGGGCACCGGGGAGCTGTTTTTT. It is translated as CASSYKRGGTGELFF.

This chain uses TRBV6-6 with TRBJ2-1; 11 nucleotides line up with TRBD2. Germline CDR1 MNHNY, CDR2 SVGAGI (reference sequence). The CDR3 consists of 16 residues. The junction had 10 bases not matched to a gene; V was cut back by 5 bases and J by 7 bases. The CDR3 protein is CASSPGTSGGKNEQFF. DNA for the CDR3: TGTGCCAGCAGTCCAGGGACTAGCGGAGGGAAAAATGAGCAGTTCTTC.

V usage is TRBV29-1 and J usage is TRBJ1-2; D is unclear. The CDR3 totals 13 residues. V was shortened by 0 bases and J by 2 bases, with 7 bases between the two germline ends. The germline CDR1 and CDR2 sequences are SQVTM and ANQGSEA. The CDR3 sequence is CSVEEGRNYGYTF. The CDR3 DNA reads TGCAGCGTTGAAGAGGGCAGAAACTATGGCTACACCTTC.

The V gene is TRBV5-5, the J gene TRBJ1-2; no firm D call. CDR1 and CDR2 from the germline V gene are SGHKS and YYEKEE (reference sequence). Trimming took off 0 bases at V and 2 bases at J, with 8 bases between the two ends. This CDR3 has 14 amino acids. CDR3: CASSLGTENYGYTF. CDR3 in DNA: TGTGCCAGCAGCTTGGGAACAGAAAACTATGGCTACACCTTC.

The rearrangement links TRBV5-5 to TRBJ1-5; tentatively, D is TRBD1 (5 bases). Per the germline V gene, CDR1 is SGHKS and CDR2 is YYEKEE (reference sequence). V was cut by 2 bases and J by 0 bases, with 15 bases left in between. This CDR3 region has 17 residues. The chain's CDR3 is CASSFDRNAYSNQPQHF. The CDR3 region has the DNA TGTGCCAGCAGCTTTGACAGAAACGCGTATAGCAATCAGCCCCAGCATTTT.

In the case of this clone: Other DNA sequences in this sample translate to the same CDR3. The rearrangement uses TRBV11-2 and TRBJ2-7; a possible D gene is TRBD1 (5 bases). V was cut by 5 bases and J by 0 bases, with 14 bases left in between. Looked up from germline, CDR1 is SGHAT and CDR2 is FQNNGV. This CDR3 region has 15 residues. CDR3 DNA sequence: TGTGCCAGCAGCCCCCTGACAGTGAGCTCCTACGAGCAGTACTTC. It yields the protein CASSPLTVSSYEQYF.

The rearrangement links TRBV10-3 to TRBJ2-3; 7 bases align to TRBD2. Looked up from germline, CDR1 is ENHRY and CDR2 is SYGVKD. V gave up 10 bases and J gave up 2 bases; unmatched junction bases: 9. CDR3 length equals 14 residues. CDR3 sequence: CATASGELTDTQYF. CDR3 DNA sequence: TGTGCCACCGCAAGCGGGGAGCTCACAGATACGCAGTATTTT.

The rearrangement links TRBV4-3 to TRBJ2-3, with 8 bases aligning to TRBD2. The CDR3 runs to 15 residues. Germline trimming cut 1 base from V and 1 base from J; bases unmatched to any gene: 1. The V gene's germline CDR1 is LGHNA and CDR2 YSLEER. The CDR3 reads CASSQGSGGTDTQYF. CDR3 in DNA: TGCGCCAGCAGCCAAGGTAGCGGGGGCACAGATACGCAGTATTTT.

A few counts support this clone. The gene calls are TRBV2 and TRBJ1-4; tentative D call: TRBD1 (5 bases). V lost 8 bases to trimming and J lost 2 bases, with 12 bases between them. Germline V gives CDR1 SNHLY, CDR2 FYNNEI. The CDR3 sequence is 14 residues long. CDR3 sequence (DNA): TGTGCCAGCTCTAGGACAACGACTAATGAAAAACTGTTTTTT. Translation: CASSRTTTNEKLFF.

This chain links TRBV18 with TRBJ2-3, with 8 bases that match TRBD2. With 0 bases clipped from V and 5 bases from J, the junction kept 10 bases outside the gene matches. CDR1 is KGHSH and CDR2 is LQKENI in the germline V gene. This CDR3 spans 17 amino acids. CDR3 protein: CASSPPTGGDIGDTQYF. The CDR3 DNA follows: TGTGCCAGCTCACCACCTACGGGGGGGGACATCGGAGATACGCAGTATTTT.

This chain joins TRBV27 and TRBJ2-3; D is unclear. The CDR3 spans 15 residues. Germline loops: CDR1 MNHEY, CDR2 SMNVEV (reference sequence). Trimming cost V 0 bases and J 3 bases, with 10 bases left between them. This CDR3 is CASSLSPISTDTQYF. In DNA form, the CDR3 reads TGTGCCAGCAGTTTATCCCCCATTAGTACAGATACGCAGTATTTT.

The J gene is TRBJ2-5, the V gene TRBV19, with D possibly TRBD1 on 5 matching bases. There are 13 residues in the CDR3. The germline V and J ends were trimmed by 3 bases and 2 bases, with 7 bases remaining between them. In germline, CDR1 is LNHDA, CDR2 SQIVND (reference sequence). The DNA for the CDR3 is TGTGCCAGTAGTATTCAGGGACAAGAGACCCAGTACTTC. Translation: CASSIQGQETQYF.

The chain is built from TRBV7-8 and TRBJ2-5; 12 nucleotides align to TRBD2. This CDR3 has 16 amino acids. J lost 7 bases, V lost 4 bases, and 10 bases had no gene match. Germline CDR1 SGHVS, CDR2 FQNEAQ. CDR3 sequence reads: CASSSTSGGPLGTQYF. The CDR3 DNA sequence: TGTGCCAGCAGCTCGACTAGCGGGGGCCCTCTAGGGACCCAGTACTTC.

The chain combines TRBV7-9 with TRBJ1-2; 7 bases match TRBD1. V lost 5 bases, J lost 8 bases, and 8 bases stayed unmatched. Germline V lookup: CDR1 SEHNR, CDR2 FQNEAQ (reference sequence). The CDR3 covers 13 residues. CDR3 in amino acids: CASSPQGERGYTF. The CDR3 bases are TGTGCCAGCAGCCCTCAGGGGGAGCGCGGCTACACCTTC. The variable domain in full, with the rest retrieved from reference TRBV7-9 and TRBJ1-2, is DTGVSQNPRHKITKRGQNVTFRCDPISEHNRLYWYRQTLGQGPEFLTYFQNEAQLEKSRLLSDRFSAERPKGSFSTLEIQRTEQGDSAMYLCASSPQGERGYTFGSGTRLTVV.

J is TRBJ2-3 and V is TRBV7-2; D unresolved. The CDR3 loop spans 14 amino acids. Trimming stripped 3 bases from V and 0 bases from J, with 7 bases between. Germline CDR1 and CDR2: SGHTA and FQGNSA. CDR3 loop: CASSLRLSTDTQYF. In nucleotides, the CDR3 is TGTGCCAGCAGCTTGAGACTCAGCACAGATACGCAGTATTTT.